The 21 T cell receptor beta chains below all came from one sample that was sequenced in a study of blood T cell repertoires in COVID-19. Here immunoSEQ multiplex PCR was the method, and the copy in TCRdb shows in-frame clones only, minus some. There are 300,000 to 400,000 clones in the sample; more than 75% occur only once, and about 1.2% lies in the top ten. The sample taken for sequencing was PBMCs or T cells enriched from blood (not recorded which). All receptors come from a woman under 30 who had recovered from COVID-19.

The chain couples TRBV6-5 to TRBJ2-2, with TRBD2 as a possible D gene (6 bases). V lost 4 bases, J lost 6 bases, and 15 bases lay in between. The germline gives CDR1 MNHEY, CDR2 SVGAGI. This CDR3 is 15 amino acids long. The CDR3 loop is CASSSDVAGSGELFF. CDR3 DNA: TGTGCCAGCAGTTCCGACGTGGCGGGATCCGGGGAGCTGTTTTTT.

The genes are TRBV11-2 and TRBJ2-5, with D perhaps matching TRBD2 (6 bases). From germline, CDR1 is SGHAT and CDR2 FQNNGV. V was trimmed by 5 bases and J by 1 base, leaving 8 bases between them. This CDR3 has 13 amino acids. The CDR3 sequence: CASSTGVQETQYF. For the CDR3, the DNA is TGTGCCAGCAGCACGGGGGTCCAAGAGACCCAGTACTTC.

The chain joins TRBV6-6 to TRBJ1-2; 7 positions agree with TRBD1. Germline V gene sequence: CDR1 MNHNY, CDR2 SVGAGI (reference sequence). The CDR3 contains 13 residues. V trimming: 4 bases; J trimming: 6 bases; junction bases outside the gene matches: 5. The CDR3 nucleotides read TGTGCCAGCAGTTTGCCCAGGGGGGATGGCTACACCTTC. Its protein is CASSLPRGDGYTF.

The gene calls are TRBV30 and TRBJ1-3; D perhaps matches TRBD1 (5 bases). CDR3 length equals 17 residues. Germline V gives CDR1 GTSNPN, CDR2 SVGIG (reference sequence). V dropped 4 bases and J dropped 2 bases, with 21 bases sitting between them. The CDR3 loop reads CAWKTEGTSRPGNTIYF. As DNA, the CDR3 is TGTGCCTGGAAAACCGAGGGGACTTCCAGACCTGGAAACACCATATATTTT.

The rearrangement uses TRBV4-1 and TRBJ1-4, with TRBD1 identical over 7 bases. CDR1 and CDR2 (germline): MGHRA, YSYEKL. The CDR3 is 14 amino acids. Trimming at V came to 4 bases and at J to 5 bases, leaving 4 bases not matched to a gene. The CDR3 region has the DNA TGCGCCAGCAGCCGACAGGGCGAGAATGAAAAACTGTTTTTT. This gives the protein CASSRQGENEKLFF.

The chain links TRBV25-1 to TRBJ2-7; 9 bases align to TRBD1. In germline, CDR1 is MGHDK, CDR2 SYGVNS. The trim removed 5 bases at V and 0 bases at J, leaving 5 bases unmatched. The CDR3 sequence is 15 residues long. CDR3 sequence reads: CASSTRDRASYEQYF. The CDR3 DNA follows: TGTGCCAGCAGTACCCGGGACAGGGCCTCCTACGAGCAGTACTTC.

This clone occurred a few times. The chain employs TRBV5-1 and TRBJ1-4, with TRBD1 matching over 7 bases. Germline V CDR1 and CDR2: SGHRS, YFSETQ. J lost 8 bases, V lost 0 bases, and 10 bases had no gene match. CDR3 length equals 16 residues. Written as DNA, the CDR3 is TGCGCCAGCAGCTTGGAGTTTGACAGGGTGGACGAAAAACTGTTTTTT. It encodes CASSLEFDRVDEKLFF.

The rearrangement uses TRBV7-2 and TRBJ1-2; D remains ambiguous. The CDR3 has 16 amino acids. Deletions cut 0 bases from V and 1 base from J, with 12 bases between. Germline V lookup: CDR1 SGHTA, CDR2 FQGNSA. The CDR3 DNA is TGTGCCAGCAGCTTAGCGGTTCCGGGTATTAACTATGGCTACACCTTC. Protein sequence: CASSLAVPGINYGYTF.

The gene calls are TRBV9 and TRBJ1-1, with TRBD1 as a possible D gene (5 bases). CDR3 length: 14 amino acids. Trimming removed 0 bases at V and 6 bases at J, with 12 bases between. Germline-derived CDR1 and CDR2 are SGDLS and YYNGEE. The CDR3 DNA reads TGTGCCAGCAGCGTAGGCCAGGCGGGGGCTGAAGCTTTCTTT. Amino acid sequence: CASSVGQAGAEAFF.

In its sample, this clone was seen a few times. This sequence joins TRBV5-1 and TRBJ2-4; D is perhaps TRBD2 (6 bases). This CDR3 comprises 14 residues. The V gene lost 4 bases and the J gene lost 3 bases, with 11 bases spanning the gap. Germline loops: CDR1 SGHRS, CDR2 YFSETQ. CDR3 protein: CASSPDYVKNIQYF. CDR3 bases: TGCGCCAGCAGCCCGGACTACGTCAAAAACATTCAGTACTTC.

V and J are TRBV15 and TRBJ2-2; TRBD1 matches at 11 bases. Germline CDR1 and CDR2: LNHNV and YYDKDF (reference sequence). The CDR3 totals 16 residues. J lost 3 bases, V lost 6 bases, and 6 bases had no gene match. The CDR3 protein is CATRPDRGRDTGELFF. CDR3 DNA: TGTGCCACCAGACCGGACAGGGGGCGGGACACCGGGGAGCTGTTTTTT.

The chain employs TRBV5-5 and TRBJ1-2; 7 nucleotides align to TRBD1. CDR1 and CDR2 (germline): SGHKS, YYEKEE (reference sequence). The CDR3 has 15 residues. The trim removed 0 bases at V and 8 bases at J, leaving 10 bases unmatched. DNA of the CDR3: TGTGCCAGCAGCTTGGAAAAAGGGGGCGCAGCAGGCTACACCTTC. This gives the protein CASSLEKGGAAGYTF.

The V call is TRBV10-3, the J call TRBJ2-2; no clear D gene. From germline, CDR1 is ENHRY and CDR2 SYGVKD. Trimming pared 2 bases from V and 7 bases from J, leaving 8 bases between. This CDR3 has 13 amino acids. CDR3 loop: CAISEQVIGELFF. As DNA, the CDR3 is TGTGCCATCAGTGAGCAGGTCATCGGGGAGCTGTTTTTT.

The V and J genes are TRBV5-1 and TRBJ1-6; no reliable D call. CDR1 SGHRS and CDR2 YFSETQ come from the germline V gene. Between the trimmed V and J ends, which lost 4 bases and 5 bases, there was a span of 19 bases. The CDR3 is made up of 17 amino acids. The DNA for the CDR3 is TGCGCCAGCAGCCCCACGCCCGCTCCTATACATAATTCACCCCTCCACTTT. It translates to CASSPTPAPIHNSPLHF.

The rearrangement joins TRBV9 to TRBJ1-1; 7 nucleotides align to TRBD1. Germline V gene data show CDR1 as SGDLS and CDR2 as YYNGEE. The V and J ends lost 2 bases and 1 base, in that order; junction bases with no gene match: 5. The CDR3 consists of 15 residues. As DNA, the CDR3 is TGTGCCAGCAGCGTTACCGGGACAGCGAACACTGAAGCTTTCTTT. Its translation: CASSVTGTANTEAFF.

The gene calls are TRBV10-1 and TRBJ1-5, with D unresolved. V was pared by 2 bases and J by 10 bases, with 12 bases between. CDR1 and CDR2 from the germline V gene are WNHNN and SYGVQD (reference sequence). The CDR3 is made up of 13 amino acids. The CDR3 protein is CASSEDRWSPQHF. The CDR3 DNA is TGCGCCAGCAGTGAGGATCGATGGAGCCCCCAGCATTTT.

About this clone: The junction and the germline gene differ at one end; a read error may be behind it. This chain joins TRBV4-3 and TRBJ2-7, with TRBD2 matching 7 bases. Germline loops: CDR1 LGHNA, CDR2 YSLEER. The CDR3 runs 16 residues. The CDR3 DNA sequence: TGCGCCAGCAGCCAAGACCCCCGGGGGGAAGCCTACAAGCAGTACTTC. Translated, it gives CASSQDPRGEAYKQYF.

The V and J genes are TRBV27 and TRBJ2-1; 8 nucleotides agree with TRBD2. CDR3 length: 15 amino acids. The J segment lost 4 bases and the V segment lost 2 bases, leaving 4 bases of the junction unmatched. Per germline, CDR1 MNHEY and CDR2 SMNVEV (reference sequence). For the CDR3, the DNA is TGTGCCAGCAGTTTACGGGGGGGGCTTTACAATGAGCAGTTCTTC. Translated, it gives CASSLRGGLYNEQFF.

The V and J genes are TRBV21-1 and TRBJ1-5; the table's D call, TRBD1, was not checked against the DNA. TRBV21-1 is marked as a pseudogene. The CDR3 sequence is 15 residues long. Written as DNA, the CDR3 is TGTGCCAGCAGCACCGGGACAGGTTCCAATCAGCCCCAGCATTTT. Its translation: CASSTGTGSNQPQHF.

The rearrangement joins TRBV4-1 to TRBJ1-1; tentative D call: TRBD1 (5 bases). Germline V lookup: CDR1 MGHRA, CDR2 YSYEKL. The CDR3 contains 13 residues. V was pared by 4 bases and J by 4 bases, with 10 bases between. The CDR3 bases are TGCGCCAGCAGCCTCCAAGGGGCCACTGAAGCTTTCTTT. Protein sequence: CASSLQGATEAFF.

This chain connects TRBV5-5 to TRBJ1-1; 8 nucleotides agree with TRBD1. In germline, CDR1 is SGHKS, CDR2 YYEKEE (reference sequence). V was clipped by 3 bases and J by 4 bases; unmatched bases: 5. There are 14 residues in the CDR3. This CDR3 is CASSWTGTGTEAFF. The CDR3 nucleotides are TGTGCCAGCAGCTGGACAGGGACAGGCACTGAAGCTTTCTTT. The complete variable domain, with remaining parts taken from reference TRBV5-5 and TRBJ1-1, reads DAGVTQSPTHLIKTRGQQVTLRCSPISGHKSVSWYQQVLGQGPQFIFQYYEKEERGRGNFPDRFSARQFPNYSSELNVNALLLGDSALYLCASSWTGTGTEAFFGQGTRLTVV.